These 12 T cell receptor beta chains were all obtained from the same sample, sequenced in a study of TIL therapy for anti-PD-1-resistant metastatic lung cancer. Time point: pre-treatment sample, taken before nivolumab and TIL therapy. The immunoSEQ assay was v3. Only in-frame clones appear in the TCRdb table, and some are missing; sequencing was by immunoSEQ multiplex PCR. The sample carries 20,000 to 25,000 clones, about two thirds recorded once. The sample was blood, taken at baseline. All receptors derive from a person aged 25 to 80 with non-small cell lung cancer.

The rearrangement links TRBV7-9 to TRBJ1-5, with D possibly being TRBD1 (5 bases). The CDR3 loop spans 15 amino acids. Germline CDR1 SEHNR, CDR2 FQNEAQ (reference sequence). Deletions cut 5 bases from V and 2 bases from J, with 13 bases between. CDR3 nucleotides: TGTGCCAGCAGCCCAAGGGGTGGGGGCAATCAGCCCCAGCATTTT. It specifies CASSPRGGGNQPQHF.

The genes are TRBV2 and TRBJ1-5; D is unresolved. The V end lost 1 base, the J end lost 1 base, and 5 bases lay between the germline ends. The CDR3 runs to 14 residues. Germline values: CDR1 SNHLY, CDR2 FYNNEI. The CDR3 DNA reads TGTGCCAGCAGTGAAGAAGCCAGCAATCAGCCCCAGCATTTT. Protein sequence: CASSEEASNQPQHF.

This clone was seen a handful of times. Other DNA sequences within the sample encode an identical CDR3. CDR3 loop: CASSRTGNEQYF. CDR3 bases: TGTGCCAGCAGTCGGACAGGGAACGAGCAGTACTTC. The V and J genes are TRBV2 and TRBJ2-7; TRBD1 matches 8 bases. The CDR3 sequence is 12 residues long. V was pared by 5 bases and J by 5 bases, with 2 bases of the junction left unmatched. Germline assignment: CDR1 SNHLY and CDR2 FYNNEI.

The chain combines TRBV29-1 with TRBJ1-1; D unresolved. V was trimmed by 7 bases and J by 0 bases, leaving 6 bases between them. This CDR3 comprises 11 residues. Germline loops: CDR1 SQVTM, CDR2 ANQGSEA. In DNA, the CDR3 is TGCAGCGGTAAAATGAACACTGAAGCTTTCTTT. This codes for CSGKMNTEAFF.

This clone was counted once. The CDR3 bases are TGCAGTGCTAGTGCGGGGGGCGATCTCGACTATGGCTACACCTTC. Amino acid sequence: CSASAGGDLDYGYTF. The V and J genes are TRBV20-1 and TRBJ1-2, with D possibly being TRBD1 (6 bases). Deletions cut 3 bases from V and 3 bases from J, with 17 bases between. Per the germline V gene, CDR1 is DFQATT and CDR2 is SNEGSKA (reference sequence). The CDR3 is made up of 15 amino acids.

The chain links TRBV4-3 to TRBJ2-3; a weak D match, TRBD2 (6 bases). Per germline, CDR1 LGHNA and CDR2 YSLEER. Between the trimmed V and J ends, which lost 0 bases and 0 bases, there was a span of 13 bases. This CDR3 spans 17 amino acids. DNA for the CDR3: TGCGCCAGCAGCCAAGAGGTGGCTAGCGAAAGCACAGATACGCAGTATTTT. This sequence encodes CASSQEVASESTDTQYF.

This clone was detected only once. This chain links TRBV29-1 with TRBJ1-1, with 7 nucleotides matching TRBD1. The J segment lost 1 base and the V segment lost 6 bases, leaving 5 bases of the junction unmatched. CDR1 SQVTM and CDR2 ANQGSEA come from the germline V gene. The CDR3 is made up of 13 amino acids. The CDR3 DNA is TGCAGCGTGACAGGGAGGGAGAACACTGAAGCTTTCTTT. Translation: CSVTGRENTEAFF.

The chain uses TRBV7-2 and TRBJ2-3; tentatively, D is TRBD1 (6 bases). The CDR3 covers 16 residues. Germline V gives CDR1 SGHTA, CDR2 FQGNSA. V was cut by 5 bases and J by 7 bases, with 22 bases left in between. In nucleotides, the CDR3 is TGTGCCAGCAGCCCACAAAGCGACAGGTCCTTTAATACGCAGTATTTT. Protein: CASSPQSDRSFNTQYF.

The chain links TRBV5-1 to TRBJ2-1, with D possibly being TRBD2 (5 bases). The V gene lost 4 bases and the J gene lost 4 bases, with 12 bases spanning the gap. CDR1 and CDR2 (germline): SGHRS, YFSETQ. The CDR3 extends over 14 amino acids. The CDR3 nucleotides read TGCGCCAGCAGCCTCCGGGATCCTTACAATGAGCAGTTCTTC. Encoded protein: CASSLRDPYNEQFF.

In this sample, this clone turned up a few times. The V gene is TRBV12-3 or TRBV12-4, the J gene TRBJ1-5; D is perhaps TRBD1 (5 bases). The CDR3 is made up of 13 amino acids. The V gene lost 1 base and the J gene lost 7 bases, with 8 bases spanning the gap. The CDR3 DNA is TGTGCCAGCAGTTTAGACGGGGGACAGCCCCAGCATTTT. Encoded protein: CASSLDGGQPQHF.

This chain uses TRBV7-8 with TRBJ2-3; D perhaps matches TRBD2 (6 bases). CDR1 is SGHVS, CDR2 FQNEAQ, per germline. Trimming took off 1 base at V and 1 base at J, with 12 bases between the two ends. CDR3 length equals 16 residues. This CDR3 reads CASSLVLGEGTDTQYF. In DNA, the CDR3 is TGTGCCAGCAGCTTAGTACTCGGGGAGGGCACAGATACGCAGTATTTT.

The chain joins TRBV7-8 to TRBJ2-3, with D perhaps TRBD1 (8 bases). CDR3 length equals 14 residues. Germline V gene sequence: CDR1 SGHVS, CDR2 FQNEAQ. The V gene lost 1 base and the J gene lost 6 bases, with 11 bases spanning the gap. CDR3 DNA: TGTGCCAGCAGCTTAGACAGGGGGGGCGATACGCAGTATTTT. It encodes CASSLDRGGDTQYF. Full variable domain (missing parts from reference TRBV7-8 and TRBJ2-3): GAGVSQSPRYKVAKRGQDVALRCDPISGHVSLFWYQQALGQGPEFLTYFQNEAQLDKSGLPSDRFFAERPEGSVSTLKIQRTQQEDSAVYLCASSLDRGGDTQYFGPGTRLTVL.